Listed here are 20 T cell receptor beta chains from one sample, sequenced in a study of OX40 agonist ivuxolimab in advanced cancers. The library was built by means of the immunoSEQ multiplex PCR assay. Drawn from immuneACCESS, this table holds only the in-frame rearrangements with V and J called that TCRdb kept. Clones are partly lost; checked studies trace under half to an unresolved V gene and leave the rest unexplained. For this sample there are over 40,000 clones; 75% to 90% appear just once. The ten top clones hold 0.3% to 0.45% of the sample. Sequenced material: CD4+ or CD8+ T cells sorted from blood, taken in a trial of the OX40 agonist ivuxolimab. All receptors derive from an adult with an advanced solid tumor such as melanoma, head and neck, liver or kidney cancer.

This chain links TRBV28 with TRBJ1-5; no firm D call. CDR3 size: 12 residues. The germline V and J ends were trimmed by 3 bases and 6 bases, with 6 bases remaining between them. CDR1 and CDR2 from the germline V gene are MDHEN and SYDVKM. DNA of the CDR3: TGTGCCAGCAGTTTTGCGATTCAGCCCCAGCATTTT. This encodes CASSFAIQPQHF.

The V gene is TRBV9, the J gene TRBJ2-4, with a weak D call TRBD2 (7 bases). Trimming stripped 0 bases from V and 2 bases from J, with 12 bases between. CDR3 length: 16 residues. Germline V gene data show CDR1 as SGDLS and CDR2 as YYNGEE. CDR3 sequence reads: CASSVGEGDPKNIQYF. The CDR3 DNA sequence: TGTGCCAGCAGCGTAGGGGAGGGGGATCCCAAAAACATTCAGTACTTC.

The J gene is TRBJ1-1, the V gene TRBV7-9; the D is unclear. Looked up from germline, CDR1 is SEHNR and CDR2 is FQNEAQ (reference sequence). The CDR3 is 14 residues long. V lost 3 bases and J 2 bases, leaving 10 bases between the germline ends. The DNA of the CDR3 is TGTGCCAGCAGCTTGGGTAGAGCAAACACTGAAGCTTTCTTT. This encodes CASSLGRANTEAFF.

The rearrangement links TRBV10-3 to TRBJ2-1; D is tentatively TRBD1 or TRBD2 (5 bases each). CDR3 length: 17 residues. Trimming cost V 5 bases and J 0 bases, with 17 bases left between them. CDR1 and CDR2 from the germline V gene are ENHRY and SYGVKD. This chain's CDR3 is CAISRGDGVSSYNEQFF. The CDR3 DNA follows: TGTGCCATCAGTCGAGGGGACGGGGTAAGCTCCTACAATGAGCAGTTCTTC.

This clone has a single count. The V and J genes are TRBV4-2 and TRBJ2-5; 14 bases agree with TRBD2. Germline values: CDR1 LGHNA, CDR2 YNFKEQ. V lost 0 bases and J lost 3; bases outside the gene matches: 3. This CDR3 contains 17 residues. CDR3 amino acids: CASSQDWGLAGEETQYF. CDR3 nucleotides: TGTGCCAGCAGCCAAGATTGGGGACTAGCGGGGGAAGAGACCCAGTACTTC.

The chain links TRBV5-1 to TRBJ2-1; TRBD1 matches 7 bases. The junction had 1 base not matched to a gene; V was cut back by 5 bases and J by 2 bases. CDR1 and CDR2 (germline): SGHRS, YFSETQ. The CDR3 is 13 amino acids. CDR3: CASRQGPYNEQFF. The CDR3 DNA follows: TGCGCCAGCAGACAGGGGCCCTACAATGAGCAGTTCTTC.

The rearrangement uses TRBV14 and TRBJ1-4; 7 nucleotides line up with TRBD1. Germline loops: CDR1 SGHDN, CDR2 FVKESK. CDR3 length equals 17 residues. Unmatched junction bases numbered 7, after V lost 1 base and J lost 2 bases. CDR3 loop: CASSQALGTATNEKLFF. The CDR3 region has the DNA TGTGCCAGCAGCCAAGCTTTAGGGACAGCGACTAATGAAAAACTGTTTTTT.

The chain employs TRBV7-9 and TRBJ2-7, with 7 nucleotides matching TRBD2. Germline assignment: CDR1 SEHNR and CDR2 FQNEAQ (reference sequence). The CDR3 extends over 13 amino acids. The junction had 1 base not matched to a gene; V was cut back by 2 bases and J by 3 bases. The CDR3, as DNA: TGTGCCAGCAGCTTACTAGCGGACTACGAGCAGTACTTC. Protein product: CASSLLADYEQYF.

A word on this clone: At one boundary the junction diverges from the germline segment, which might be a read error. V and J are TRBV6-5 and TRBJ2-3, with D possibly TRBD2 on 5 matching bases. The CDR3 is 13 residues long. Germline V gene sequence: CDR1 MNHEY, CDR2 SVGAGI. The CDR3 nucleotides read TGTGCCAGCCGAGGGCGTAGGTCAGATATGCAGTATTTT. This encodes CASRGRRSDMQYF.

The chain is built from TRBV5-1 and TRBJ1-4; a weak D match, TRBD1 (6 bases). The germline CDR1 and CDR2 sequences are SGHRS and YFSETQ. This CDR3 comprises 14 residues. Deletions cut 2 bases from V and 5 bases from J, with 10 bases between. The CDR3 is CASSFGQGNEKLFF. DNA for the CDR3: TGCGCCAGCAGCTTCGGTCAGGGGAATGAAAAACTGTTTTTT.

The chain has TRBV19 and TRBJ2-7; D unresolved. Germline V gene sequence: CDR1 LNHDA, CDR2 SQIVND (reference sequence). This CDR3 is 15 amino acids long. V was clipped by 6 bases and J by 0 bases, with 15 bases between them. This CDR3 is CASRPQASASYEQYF. CDR3 sequence (DNA): TGTGCCAGTAGACCCCAGGCTTCAGCCTCCTACGAGCAGTACTTC.

This chain connects TRBV25-1 to TRBJ1-4; maybe TRBD1 (6 bases). Germline V lookup: CDR1 MGHDK, CDR2 SYGVNS. Deletions cut 4 bases from V and 8 bases from J, with 17 bases between. The CDR3 contains 15 residues. The CDR3 region has the DNA TGTGCCAGCAGTGCCGTGACAGGCCCCAAAGAAAAACTGTTTTTT. This sequence encodes CASSAVTGPKEKLFF.

The rearrangement links TRBV7-8 to TRBJ2-7; D not certain. Trimming removed 5 bases at V and 6 bases at J, with 17 bases between. The CDR3 is 14 residues long. Germline loops: CDR1 SGHVS, CDR2 FQNEAQ. The CDR3 reads CASSPGTGGSEQYF. In DNA, the CDR3 is TGTGCCAGCAGCCCAGGAACCGGTGGATCCGAGCAGTACTTC.

This rearrangement joins TRBV5-4 to TRBJ2-5, with 8 bases that match TRBD2. CDR1 is SGHNT, CDR2 YYREEE, per germline (reference sequence). CDR3 length equals 16 residues. Trimming at V came to 0 bases and at J to 4 bases, leaving 8 bases not matched to a gene. The CDR3 nucleotides read TGTGCCAGCAGCTTGGAGGGGGGACTAGGGTTAGAGACCCAGTACTTC. Translation gives CASSLEGGLGLETQYF.

The J gene is TRBJ2-3, the V gene TRBV9; 8 bases line up with TRBD2. V was clipped by 0 bases and J by 9 bases; unmatched bases: 6. Germline V gives CDR1 SGDLS, CDR2 YYNGEE. The length of the CDR3 is 14 residues. Here the CDR3 DNA reads TGTGCCAGCAGCGTAGAGGCTAGCGGGCGAACGCAGTATTTT. Translating gives CASSVEASGRTQYF.

This chain links TRBV15 with TRBJ2-1, with TRBD2 as a possible D gene (5 bases). The CDR3 consists of 15 residues. From germline, CDR1 is LNHNV and CDR2 YYDKDF (reference sequence). The germline V and J ends were trimmed by 0 bases and 6 bases, with 12 bases remaining between them. In nucleotides, the CDR3 is TGTGCCACCAGCAGAGATCTCGGACTCCTCAATGAGCAGTTCTTC. Amino acid sequence: CATSRDLGLLNEQFF.

This chain connects TRBV19 to TRBJ2-2; D possibly corresponds to TRBD2 (5 bases). Germline-derived CDR1 and CDR2 are LNHDA and SQIVND (reference sequence). The CDR3 is 17 residues long. Trimming removed 7 bases at V and 5 bases at J, with 23 bases between. CDR3 protein: CASTGGRRTFETGELFF. Here the CDR3 DNA reads TGTGCCAGTACCGGAGGACGGCGAACGTTTGAGACCGGGGAGCTGTTTTTT.

The chain couples TRBV7-9 to TRBJ2-1; the match to TRBD2 covers 10 bases. Germline V lookup: CDR1 SEHNR, CDR2 FQNEAQ (reference sequence). V shed 3 bases, J shed 6 bases, and the junction held 5 bases outside the gene matches. The CDR3 is 15 amino acids. The CDR3, as DNA: TGTGCCAGCAGCTTTAGGGCTAGCGGGGGCAATGAGCAGTTCTTC. Encoded protein: CASSFRASGGNEQFF.

The chain is built from TRBV28 and TRBJ1-1, with TRBD1 matching over 8 bases. Germline assignment: CDR1 MDHEN and CDR2 SYDVKM. V dropped 7 bases and J dropped 2; count of bases not matched to a gene: 6. There are 14 residues in the CDR3. This CDR3 reads CASTIGQGNTEAFF. CDR3 bases: TGTGCCAGCACAATAGGACAGGGAAACACTGAAGCTTTCTTT.

The rearrangement joins TRBV15 to TRBJ2-3; no reliable D call. The CDR3 runs to 16 residues. Germline V gene data show CDR1 as LNHNV and CDR2 as YYDKDF (reference sequence). The ends were cut back, 0 bases at V and 2 bases at J, with 12 bases in the middle. CDR3 in amino acids: CATSREAPFLTDTQYF. CDR3 DNA sequence: TGTGCCACCAGCAGAGAGGCACCCTTTCTCACAGATACGCAGTATTTT.